These 13 T cell receptor beta chains came from one sample sequenced in a study of spatial heterogeneity in lung cancer. Time point indicated: blood at routine non-recurrence follow-up after resection. TCRdb called the 5' RACE reads again in MiXCR, with one record for every CDR3 protein. The table records fewer than 150,000 distinct CDR3 sequences, 10% to 11% of them present only once. This specimen consisted of PBMCs, obtained at follow-up. Receptors originate from a female donor with early-stage non-small cell lung cancer.

This clonotype was observed a handful of times. The J gene is TRBJ1-4, the V gene TRBV3-1; D unresolved. Germline CDR1 reads LGHDT; CDR2 reads YNNKEL (reference sequence). The length of the CDR3 is 15 residues. Trimming removed 6 bases at V and 0 bases at J, with 11 bases between. The DNA for the CDR3 is TGTGCCAGCAGGCTTAACGGAGCAACTAATGAAAAACTGTTTTTT. Protein sequence: CASRLNGATNEKLFF.

The chain couples TRBV19 to TRBJ2-7, with 8 bases identical to TRBD2. The CDR3 extends over 14 amino acids. The V segment lost 4 bases and the J segment 6 bases; nucleotides outside the gene matches: 8. CDR1 is LNHDA, CDR2 SQIVND, per germline (reference sequence). In nucleotides, the CDR3 is TGTGCCAGTAGTACGGGACTAGACCGGAGCGAGCAGTACTTC. Its protein is CASSTGLDRSEQYF.

This clonotype showed up just a few times. The genes are TRBV6-5 and TRBJ1-2; perhaps TRBD1 as D (6 bases). CDR3 length: 15 amino acids. Germline V gives CDR1 MNHEY, CDR2 SVGAGI. Trimming pared 2 bases from V and 2 bases from J, leaving 12 bases between. In nucleotides, the CDR3 is TGTGCCAGCAGTTACGATGGACAGTTCAACTATGGCTACACCTTC. Residues: CASSYDGQFNYGYTF.

Only a few counts were recorded for this clonotype. The gene calls are TRBV6-1 and TRBJ2-7, with TRBD2 matching over 10 bases. J lost 5 bases, V lost 4 bases, and 8 bases had no gene match. Germline assignment: CDR1 MNHNS and CDR2 SASEGT. The CDR3 has 15 amino acids. The CDR3 spells CASSALLAGLHEQYF. CDR3 nucleotides: TGTGCCAGCAGTGCTTTACTAGCGGGATTACACGAGCAGTACTTC.

This clonotype was seen only a few times. The chain links TRBV2 to TRBJ1-1, with D hard to call. Trimming shortened V by 6 bases and J by 1 base, and 12 bases separated the two germline ends. Germline CDR1 and CDR2: SNHLY and FYNNEI. There are 14 residues in the CDR3. CDR3 protein: CASRTQLRNTEAFF. The CDR3 nucleotides are TGTGCCAGCAGGACCCAGCTCCGGAACACTGAAGCTTTCTTT.

This clonotype was counted only a few times. The J gene is TRBJ2-7, the V gene TRBV6-6; D perhaps matches TRBD1 (6 bases). Trimming shortened V by 2 bases and J by 1 base, and 9 bases separated the two germline ends. The CDR3 covers 14 residues. CDR1 and CDR2 (germline): MNHNY, SVGAGI (reference sequence). The CDR3 bases are TGTGCCAGCAGTTACGAGGACAGATCCTACGAGCAGTACTTC. It translates to CASSYEDRSYEQYF.

Only a few counts were recorded for this clonotype. CDR3 sequence: CASSLGLDYTGELFF. The CDR3 DNA is TGTGCCAGCAGCTTAGGACTAGATTACACCGGGGAGCTGTTTTTT. The rearrangement joins TRBV7-9 to TRBJ2-2, with a possible D match to TRBD2 (6 bases). This CDR3 spans 15 amino acids. The ends were cut back, 1 base at V and 3 bases at J, with 9 bases in the middle. Germline loops: CDR1 SEHNR, CDR2 FQNEAQ (reference sequence). The variable domain in full, completed from reference TRBV7-9 and TRBJ2-2, reads DTGVSQNPRHKITKRGQNVTFRCDPISEHNRLYWYRQTLGQGPEFLTYFQNEAQLEKSRLLSDRFSAERPKGSFSTLEIQRTEQGDSAMYLCASSLGLDYTGELFFGEGSRLTVL.

This clonotype was recorded many times. This sequence joins TRBV5-4 and TRBJ2-1, with a weak D call TRBD1 (6 bases). V was cut by 4 bases and J by 6 bases, with 20 bases left in between. The CDR3 loop spans 16 amino acids. Germline V CDR1 and CDR2: SGHNT, YYREEE (reference sequence). The CDR3 DNA is TGTGCCAGCAGCCTACCGGGACAAGGCACTCGCAATGAGCAGTTCTTC. It codes for CASSLPGQGTRNEQFF.

Points on this clonotype: A read error may be the cause here, since a much bigger clone is one base away. The chain employs TRBV3-1 and TRBJ1-6; no clear D. CDR3 length: 14 residues. Germline CDR1 and CDR2: LGHDT and YNNKEL (reference sequence). The CDR3 sequence: CAGSPTVYNSPLHF. The CDR3 nucleotides read TGTGCCGGCAGCCCGACCGTTTATAATTCACCCCTCCACTTT.

This clonotype turned up a few times. The chain links TRBV2 to TRBJ2-7, with D tentatively TRBD1 (5 bases). Germline V gene data show CDR1 as SNHLY and CDR2 as FYNNEI. The CDR3 sequence is 15 residues long. V shed 1 base and J shed 2 bases, with 12 bases lying between them. As DNA, the CDR3 is TGTGCCAGCAGTGAAGGTAGGGGCGGAGCCTACGAGCAGTACTTC. Amino acid sequence: CASSEGRGGAYEQYF.

As concerns this clonotype: Sequence at one end of the junction differs from germline and may be a read error. V gene TRBV2 combines with J gene TRBJ1-6; no firm D call. Per germline, CDR1 SNHLY and CDR2 FYNNEI. This CDR3 has 13 amino acids. For the CDR3, the DNA is TGTGCCAGCAGTGATTCCTATACTTCACCCCTCCACTTT. Protein: CASSDSYTSPLHF.

The chain recombines TRBV6-6 with TRBJ2-5, with D tentatively TRBD1 or TRBD2 (5 bases each). Germline lookup yields CDR1 MNHNY and CDR2 SVGAGI (reference sequence). V was trimmed by 2 bases and J by 5 bases, leaving 12 bases between them. The CDR3 runs 14 residues. CDR3 in DNA: TGTGCCAGCAGTTACGGGGGAACGTCGGAGACCCAGTACTTC. Its translation: CASSYGGTSETQYF.

V usage is TRBV2 and J usage is TRBJ1-2; D is perhaps TRBD1 (5 bases). The germline V gene has CDR1 SNHLY and CDR2 FYNNEI. Deletions cut 6 bases from V and 4 bases from J, with 15 bases between. The CDR3 has 14 amino acids. Written as DNA, the CDR3 is TGTGCCAGCAGGGTCCAGATAGACAGCTATGGCTACACCTTC. This gives the protein CASRVQIDSYGYTF.